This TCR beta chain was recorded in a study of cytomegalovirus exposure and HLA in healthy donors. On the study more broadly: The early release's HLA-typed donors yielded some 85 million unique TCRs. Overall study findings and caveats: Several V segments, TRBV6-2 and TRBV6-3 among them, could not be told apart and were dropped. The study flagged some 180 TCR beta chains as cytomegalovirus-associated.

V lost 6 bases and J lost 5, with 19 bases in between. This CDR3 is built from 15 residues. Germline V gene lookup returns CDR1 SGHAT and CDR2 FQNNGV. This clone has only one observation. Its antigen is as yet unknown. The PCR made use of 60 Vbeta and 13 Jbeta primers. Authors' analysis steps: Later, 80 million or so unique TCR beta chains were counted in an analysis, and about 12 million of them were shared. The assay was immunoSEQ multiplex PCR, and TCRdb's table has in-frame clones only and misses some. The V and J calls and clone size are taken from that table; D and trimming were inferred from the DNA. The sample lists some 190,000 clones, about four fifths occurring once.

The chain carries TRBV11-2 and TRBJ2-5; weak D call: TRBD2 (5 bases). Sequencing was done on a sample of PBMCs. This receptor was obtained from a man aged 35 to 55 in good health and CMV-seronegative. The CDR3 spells CASSSGLSARETQYF. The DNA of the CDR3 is TGTGCCAGCAGTTCTGGACTCTCCGCTCGGGAGACCCAGTACTTC.